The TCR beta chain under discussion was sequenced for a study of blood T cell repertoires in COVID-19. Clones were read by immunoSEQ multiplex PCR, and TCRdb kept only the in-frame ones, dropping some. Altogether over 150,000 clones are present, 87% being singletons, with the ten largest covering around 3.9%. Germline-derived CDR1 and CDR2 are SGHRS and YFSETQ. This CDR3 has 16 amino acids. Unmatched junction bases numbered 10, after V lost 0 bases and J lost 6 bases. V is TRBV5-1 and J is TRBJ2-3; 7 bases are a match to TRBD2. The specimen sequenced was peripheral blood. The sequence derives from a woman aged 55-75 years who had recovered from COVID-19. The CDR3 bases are TGCGCCAGCAGCTTGGGACCAAAGGGAGGGGTGGATACGCAGTATTTT. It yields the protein CASSLGPKGGVDTQYF.